The TCR beta chain under discussion was sequenced for a study of cytomegalovirus exposure and HLA in healthy donors. Study overall: Genotyping showed about 80% of roughly 390 donors falling in the Caucasian-associated ancestry cluster.

The PCR was carried out with 60 Vbeta primers and 13 Jbeta primers. Measured with immunoSEQ multiplex PCR; TCRdb has only the in-frame clones, and not every one. The data hold under 140,000 clones, with roughly three quarters observed a single time. Whole-study results and caveats: Exclusion applied to some V segments, including TRBV6-2 and TRBV6-3, as they were indistinguishable.

This clone was observed a few times. What it binds is unknown. The CDR3 sequence is 13 residues long. Trimming removed 0 bases from V and 7 bases from J, with 10 bases in between. Germline-derived CDR1 and CDR2 are SGHRS and YFSETQ. This chain joins TRBV5-1 and TRBJ1-2, with D tentatively TRBD1 (6 bases). The sample was PBMCs. The sequence came from a man in his thirties or forties in good health and CMV-seropositive. CDR3 sequence: CASSLEQGTGYTF. CDR3 nucleotides: TGCGCCAGCAGCTTGGAACAGGGTACTGGCTACACCTTC.